These 13 T cell receptor beta chains originate from one sample sequenced in a study of T cells after posttransplantation cyclophosphamide. Here immunoSEQ multiplex PCR was the method, and the copy in TCRdb shows in-frame clones only, minus some. This table has tens of thousands of clones, 95% to 99% appearing once. Sequenced: naive CD8+ T cells sorted from PBMCs. The receptors were sampled from a man aged 35 to 55 in good health, CMV-negative, and a related stem cell transplant donor.

This sequence joins TRBV5-6 and TRBJ1-1; TRBD1 agrees at 7 bases. The length of the CDR3 is 17 residues. The V and J ends lost 4 bases and 2 bases, in that order; junction bases with no gene match: 14. Germline lookup yields CDR1 SGHDT and CDR2 YYEEEE. CDR3 sequence reads: CASSVQFDGQANTEAFF. The CDR3, as DNA: TGTGCCAGCAGCGTGCAGTTCGATGGACAGGCCAACACTGAAGCTTTCTTT.

This chain connects TRBV7-6 to TRBJ2-5; D possibly corresponds to TRBD2 (5 bases). Trimming took 4 bases from V and 0 from J, leaving 9 bases between them. CDR1 is SGHVS and CDR2 is FNYEAQ in the germline V gene. The CDR3 is 14 residues long. This CDR3 is CASSSGLNQETQYF. The CDR3 DNA reads as TGTGCCAGCAGCTCTGGACTCAACCAAGAGACCCAGTACTTC.

V usage is TRBV30 and J usage is TRBJ1-5; the D gene is possibly TRBD1 (5 bases). V shed 0 bases and J shed 6 bases, with 9 bases lying between them. The CDR3 contains 13 residues. The germline V gene encodes CDR1 GTSNPN and CDR2 SVGIG (reference sequence). The CDR3 nucleotides are TGTGCCTGGAGTGTACGGGGGGGTCAGCCCCAGCATTTT. This translates into CAWSVRGGQPQHF. Full variable domain (missing parts from reference TRBV30 and TRBJ1-5): SQTIHQWPATLVQPVGSPLSLECTVEGTSNPNLYWYRQAAGRGLQLLFYSVGIGQISSEVPQNLSASRPQDRQFILSSKKLLLSDSGFYLCAWSVRGGQPQHFGDGTRLSIL.

V gene TRBV6-5 combines with J gene TRBJ1-3; 8 bases agree with TRBD1. The ends lost 2 bases at V and 4 bases at J; junction bases unmatched: 4. The CDR3 spans 15 residues. Per the germline V gene, CDR1 is MNHEY and CDR2 is SVGAGI. DNA of the CDR3: TGTGCCAGCAGTTACGGGACAGGTGCCGGAAACACCATATATTTT. Protein product: CASSYGTGAGNTIYF.

V gene TRBV27 combines with J gene TRBJ1-2; no clear D. Germline V gene sequence: CDR1 MNHEY, CDR2 SMNVEV (reference sequence). The CDR3 runs 15 residues. V lost 0 bases to trimming and J lost 0 bases, with 8 bases between them. The CDR3 sequence is CASSLSFRANYGYTF. CDR3 bases: TGTGCCAGCAGTTTATCTTTTAGAGCTAACTATGGCTACACCTTC.

J is TRBJ1-4 and V is TRBV4-1; D unclear. Trimming left V 1 base short and J 10 bases short, with 10 bases between. The CDR3 covers 13 residues. CDR1 and CDR2 (germline): MGHRA, YSYEKL. The DNA of the CDR3 is TGCGCCAGCAGCCAAGCGGCGGGAGGAAAACTGTTTTTT. Translating it yields CASSQAAGGKLFF.

The chain links TRBV19 to TRBJ1-4; D not certain. CDR1 is LNHDA, CDR2 SQIVND, per germline (reference sequence). This CDR3 contains 15 residues. V gave up 3 bases and J gave up 6 bases, with 14 bases separating them. CDR3: CASSIRYDRDEKLFF. The CDR3 DNA sequence: TGTGCCAGTAGTATCCGATACGATCGAGATGAAAAACTGTTTTTT.

The V gene is TRBV5-1, the J gene TRBJ1-2, with D hard to call. This CDR3 region has 15 residues. From germline, CDR1 is SGHRS and CDR2 YFSETQ. The germline V and J ends were trimmed by 0 bases and 1 base, with 10 bases remaining between them. CDR3 amino acids: CASSLDGRINYGYTF. The CDR3 bases are TGCGCCAGCAGCTTGGATGGGAGGATTAACTATGGCTACACCTTC.

The CDR3 DNA is TGTGCCGCGGGAGGCAGCGCTACCGGGGAGCTGTTTTTT. This encodes CAAGGSATGELFF. The chain couples TRBV27 to TRBJ2-2; 8 bases line up with TRBD2. Unmatched junction bases numbered 7, after V lost 11 bases and J lost 5 bases. The germline gives CDR1 MNHEY, CDR2 SMNVEV (reference sequence). CDR3 size: 13 residues.

The chain employs TRBV10-3 and TRBJ2-3, with 11 positions matching TRBD2. V was pared by 4 bases and J by 3 bases, with 21 bases of the junction left unmatched. CDR1 is ENHRY and CDR2 is SYGVKD in the germline V gene. The CDR3 runs 21 residues. CDR3 protein: CAISGGGGRRLAGGPTDTQYF. As DNA, the CDR3 is TGTGCCATCAGTGGAGGTGGGGGAAGACGGTTAGCGGGAGGGCCAACAGATACGCAGTATTTT.

V and J are TRBV5-1 and TRBJ2-7; TRBD1 is a possible D gene (6 bases). Trimming took off 4 bases at V and 1 base at J, with 12 bases between the two ends. Germline V lookup: CDR1 SGHRS, CDR2 YFSETQ. The CDR3 sequence is 14 residues long. The CDR3 DNA sequence: TGCGCCAGCAGCCCCCTGGACAGTTCCTACGAGCAGTACTTC. It yields the protein CASSPLDSSYEQYF.

This clone was picked up one time. The chain recombines TRBV7-9 with TRBJ2-3; D may be TRBD1 (6 bases). Trimming took 5 bases from V and 2 from J, leaving 17 bases between them. The CDR3 covers 16 residues. Germline loops: CDR1 SEHNR, CDR2 FQNEAQ (reference sequence). CDR3 loop: CASSPGTLHSTDTQYF. Written as DNA, the CDR3 is TGTGCCAGCAGCCCAGGGACACTCCACTCCACAGATACGCAGTATTTT.

The chain employs TRBV6-1 and TRBJ1-1, with TRBD1 matching 8 bases. Germline V gene data show CDR1 as MNHNS and CDR2 as SASEGT. V lost 11 bases to trimming and J lost 3 bases; unmatched junction nucleotides: 8. The CDR3 loop spans 13 amino acids. The CDR3: CASHRGLDTEAFF. In DNA form, the CDR3 reads TGTGCCTCTCACAGGGGGTTGGACACTGAAGCTTTCTTT.